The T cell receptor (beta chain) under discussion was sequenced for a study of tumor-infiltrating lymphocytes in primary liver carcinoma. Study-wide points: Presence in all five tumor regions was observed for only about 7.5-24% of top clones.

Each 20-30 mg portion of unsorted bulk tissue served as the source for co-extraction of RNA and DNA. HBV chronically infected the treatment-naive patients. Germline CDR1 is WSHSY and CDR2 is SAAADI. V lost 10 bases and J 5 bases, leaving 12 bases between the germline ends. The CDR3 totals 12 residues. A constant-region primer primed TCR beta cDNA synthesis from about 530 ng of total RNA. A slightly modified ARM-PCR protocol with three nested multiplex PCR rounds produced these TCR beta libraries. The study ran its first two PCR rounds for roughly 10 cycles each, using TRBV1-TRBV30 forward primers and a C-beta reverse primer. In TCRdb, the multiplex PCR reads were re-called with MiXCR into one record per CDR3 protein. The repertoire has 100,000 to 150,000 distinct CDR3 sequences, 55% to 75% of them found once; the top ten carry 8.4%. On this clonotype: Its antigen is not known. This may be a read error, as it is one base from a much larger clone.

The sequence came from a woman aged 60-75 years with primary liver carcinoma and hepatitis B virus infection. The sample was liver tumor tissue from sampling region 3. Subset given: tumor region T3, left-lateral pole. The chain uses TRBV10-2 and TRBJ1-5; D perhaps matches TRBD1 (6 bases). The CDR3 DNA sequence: TGCGCCAACCGGGGGGCCGATCAGCCCCAGCATTTT. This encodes CANRGADQPQHF.